The 9 T cell receptor beta chains below come from one sample, sequenced in a study of OX40 agonist ivuxolimab in advanced cancers. Repertoires were generated with immunoSEQ multiplex PCR, while TCRdb's copy carries only in-frame clones and drops some. The table has roughly 32,000 clones, roughly 79% seen once. The sequencing here drew on CD4+ or CD8+ T cells sorted from blood, taken in a trial of the OX40 agonist ivuxolimab. The receptors stem from an adult with an advanced solid tumor such as melanoma, head and neck, liver or kidney cancer.

V usage is TRBV19 and J usage is TRBJ2-1, with 7 bases fitting TRBD1. Per the germline V gene, CDR1 is LNHDA and CDR2 is SQIVND (reference sequence). This CDR3 is built from 14 residues. The trim removed 5 bases at V and 6 bases at J, leaving 7 bases unmatched. In nucleotides, the CDR3 is TGTGCCAGTAGTGGCTCAGGGGGTGTCAATGAGCAGTTCTTC. Translating it yields CASSGSGGVNEQFF.

The chain couples TRBV28 to TRBJ2-7; 7 bases are shared with TRBD1. Germline-derived CDR1 and CDR2 are MDHEN and SYDVKM. The junction had 18 bases not matched to a gene; V was cut back by 7 bases and J by 0 bases. This CDR3 has 18 amino acids. The CDR3 DNA reads TGTGCCAGCACCACAGGGGAACTAACCCAATCACACTCCTACGAGCAGTACTTC. It encodes CASTTGELTQSHSYEQYF.

The genes are TRBV6-5 and TRBJ1-4; 8 bases are a match to TRBD1. Trimming cost V 6 bases and J 7 bases; bases outside gene matches: 4. Germline lookup yields CDR1 MNHEY and CDR2 SVGAGI. This CDR3 has 13 amino acids. This CDR3 is CASRGQGVEKLFF. In nucleotides, the CDR3 is TGTGCCAGCAGAGGACAGGGTGTTGAAAAACTGTTTTTT.

The gene calls are TRBV7-9 and TRBJ1-5; TRBD1 is a possible D gene (5 bases). The germline V and J ends were trimmed by 6 bases and 4 bases, with 10 bases remaining between them. CDR1 is SEHNR and CDR2 is FQNEAQ in the germline V gene (reference sequence). This CDR3 is built from 13 residues. CDR3 sequence reads: CASSKNRNQPQHF. CDR3 DNA sequence: TGTGCCAGCAGTAAAAACAGGAATCAGCCCCAGCATTTT.

V is TRBV5-1 and J is TRBJ2-7; unclear D gene. This CDR3 has 15 residues. V was clipped by 1 base and J by 0 bases, with 11 bases between them. Germline CDR1 and CDR2: SGHRS and YFSETQ. CDR3 loop: CASSLRASNSYEQYF. For the CDR3, the DNA is TGCGCCAGCAGCTTGCGAGCTTCTAACTCCTACGAGCAGTACTTC.

The chain has TRBV10-2 and TRBJ2-7; 11 bases match TRBD2. CDR3 size: 14 residues. Germline lookup yields CDR1 WSHSY and CDR2 SAAADI. V lost 7 bases, J lost 5 bases, and 7 bases stayed unmatched. In DNA, the CDR3 is TGCGCCAGCATGACTAGCGGGAATATCAACGAGCAGTACTTC. It specifies CASMTSGNINEQYF.

This chain uses TRBV6-1 with TRBJ2-7; maybe TRBD1 (5 bases). CDR3 length: 14 residues. Germline CDR1 and CDR2: MNHNS and SASEGT. The V end was cut by 5 bases, the J end by 5 bases, with 16 bases between. The CDR3 DNA sequence: TGTGCCAGCAGTCCAACAGGTATTGGGGACGAGCAGTACTTC. Translated, it gives CASSPTGIGDEQYF.

The chain employs TRBV6-6 and TRBJ2-7; TRBD1 matches 7 bases. The CDR3 extends over 12 amino acids. Trimming removed 4 bases from V and 6 bases from J; junction bases left unmatched: 3. Germline V gene data show CDR1 as MNHNY and CDR2 as SVGAGI (reference sequence). This chain's CDR3 is CASSFTGVEQYF. The CDR3 nucleotides are TGTGCCAGCAGTTTCACAGGGGTCGAGCAGTACTTC.

J is TRBJ2-1 and V is TRBV15; 11 nucleotides match TRBD2. The CDR3 is 16 residues long. Per the germline V gene, CDR1 is LNHNV and CDR2 is YYDKDF (reference sequence). Losses at the gene ends were 3 bases for V and 8 bases for J; bases not matched to a gene: 9. The CDR3 loop reads CATSRRLAGLFHEQFF. In nucleotides, the CDR3 is TGTGCCACCAGCAGGAGACTAGCGGGGTTATTCCATGAGCAGTTCTTC. Full variable domain (rest looked up from reference TRBV15 and TRBJ2-1): DAMVIQNPRYQVTQFGKPVTLSCSQTLNHNVMYWYQQKSSQAPKLLFHYYDKDFNNEADTPDNFQSRRPNTSFCFLDIRSPGLGDTAMYLCATSRRLAGLFHEQFFGPGTRLTVL.